Listed below are T cell receptor beta chains from one sample, sequenced in a study of OX40 agonist ivuxolimab in advanced cancers. Some clones are missing from TCRdb's copy, which holds only in-frame ones; the method was immunoSEQ multiplex PCR. This sample has about 44,000 clones, with roughly nine tenths found just once. The sample was CD4+ or CD8+ T cells sorted from blood, taken in a trial of the OX40 agonist ivuxolimab. Receptors originate from an adult with an advanced solid tumor such as melanoma, head and neck, liver or kidney cancer. CDR3s include the opening cysteine and the closing phenylalanine or tryptophan. D genes are given only for firm matches. Size is stated for part of the rows, as once, few or many counts, or as a class when the clone is expanded.

J | size | V | D | length | DNA | CDR3
TRBJ2-2 | - | TRBV15 | - | 16 | TGTGCCACCAGCAAAAGGCGGGATGGTGGCACCGGGGAGCTGTTTTTT | CATSKRRDGGTGELFF
TRBJ1-6 | - | TRBV11-2 | - | 15 | TGTGCCAGCAGCTTAGACGGAAGCAGAGGTTCACCCCTCCACTTT | CASSLDGSRGSPLHF
TRBJ2-1 | - | TRBV5-1 | TRBD2 | 14 | TGCGCCAGCAGCGATAGCGGGGATGGGAATGAGCAGTTCTTC | CASSDSGDGNEQFF
TRBJ2-7 | - | TRBV6-5 | - | 12 | TGTGCCAGCGGACTATCGGCCTACGAGCAGTACTTC | CASGLSAYEQYF
TRBJ2-7 | - | TRBV19 | TRBD1 | 13 | TGTGCCAGTAGTATGACAGGGAGCTACGAGCAGTACTTC | CASSMTGSYEQYF
TRBJ2-7 | - | TRBV7-6 | TRBD1 | 15 | TGTGCCAGCAGCCCCGGACAGGGGAGCTCCTACGAGCAGTACTTC | CASSPGQGSSYEQYF
TRBJ2-5 | - | TRBV7-9 | - | 14 | TGTGCCAGCAGCTTAGTACAGTCCCAAGAGACCCAGTACTTC | CASSLVQSQETQYF
TRBJ2-2 | - | TRBV29-1 | - | 11 | TGCAGCGTCGAGACAGCCGGGGAGCTGTTTTTT | CSVETAGELFF
TRBJ2-1 | - | TRBV19 | - | 16 | TGTGCCAGTAGTTGGACTTCGAGGGAGAGCTACAATGAGCAGTTCTTC | CASSWTSRESYNEQFF
TRBJ1-1 | - | TRBV12-5 | - | 14 | TGTGCTAGTGGTTTGTCTGGGGCGTTCACTGAAGCTTTCTTT | CASGLSGAFTEAFF
TRBJ2-3 | - | TRBV7-6 | - | 16 | TGTGCCAGCAGCGGTTGGGGACCGTTTAGCACAGATACGCAGTATTTT | CASSGWGPFSTDTQYF
TRBJ1-1 | - | TRBV5-5 | - | 13 | TGTGCCAGCAGCTTGATGGCAGGCACTGAAGCTTTCTTT | CASSLMAGTEAFF
TRBJ2-5 | - | TRBV5-4 | - | 14 | TGTGCCAGCAGCTTGGGGCGCTCTCAAGAGACCCAGTACTTC | CASSLGRSQETQYF
TRBJ1-5 | - | TRBV7-8 | TRBD1 | 14 | TGTGCCAGCAGCTCTGACAGGGATGATCAGCCCCAGCATTTT | CASSSDRDDQPQHF
TRBJ2-3 | - | TRBV2 | - | 15 | TGTGCCAGCAGTGGGGACACTTACTACACAGATACGCAGTATTTT | CASSGDTYYTDTQYF
TRBJ1-2 | - | TRBV7-9 | - | 13 | TGTGCCAGCAGCTTATCAGCCTTTAAGGGGGGACGCTTC | CASSLSAFKGGRF
TRBJ1-1 | once | TRBV13 | - | 14 | TGTGCCAGCAGCCGGACAGAGAAGAACACTGAAGCTTTCTTT | CASSRTEKNTEAFF
TRBJ2-1 | - | TRBV7-9 | TRBD2 | 17 | TGTGCCAGCAGCTTCTCTAGGACTAGCGGGAAATACAATGAGCAGTTCTTC | CASSFSRTSGKYNEQFF
TRBJ2-1 | once | TRBV28 | - | 14 | TGTGCCAGCAGTTTTCGAGGGAGCTACAATGAGCAGTTCTTC | CASSFRGSYNEQFF
TRBJ2-4 | - | TRBV4-1 | TRBD2 | 15 | TGCGCCAGCAGCCAAAATTTAGCGGGAGGGGACATTCAGTACTTC | CASSQNLAGGDIQYF
TRBJ2-1 | - | TRBV19 | - | 15 | TGTGCCAGTGGTACCGGGGCGGACTCCTACAATGAGCAGTTCTTC | CASGTGADSYNEQFF
TRBJ2-2 | - | TRBV5-4 | - | 13 | TGTGCCACTGCGCCCATGGTCACCGGGGAGCTGTTTTTT | CATAPMVTGELFF
TRBJ2-6 | - | TRBV5-1 | - | 16 | TGCGCCAGCAGCCGGGAAGGGGAAGCTGGGGCCAACGTCCTGACTTTC | CASSREGEAGANVLTF
TRBJ1-2 | - | TRBV27 | TRBD1 | 15 | TGTGCCAGCAGTCCTTCGGGACAGGGTAACTATGGCTACACCTTC | CASSPSGQGNYGYTF
TRBJ2-7 | once | TRBV19 | TRBD2 | 16 | TGTGCCAGTAGCCGAAGTCCTAGCGGGAGTTCCTACGAGCAGTACTTC | CASSRSPSGSSYEQYF
TRBJ2-1 | - | TRBV11-2 | - | 17 | TGTGCCAGCAGCTTAGATTATAGGAGCGGGCTCCCACGGGAGCAGTTCTTC | CASSLDYRSGLPREQFF
TRBJ2-3 | - | TRBV9 | - | 15 | TGTGCCAGCAGCATAACTGGCGGGACGGCAGATACGCAGTATTTT | CASSITGGTADTQYF
TRBJ1-2 | - | TRBV6-1 | - | 14 | TGTGCCAGCAGTGAAGCGGCAGATCCTTATGGCTACACCTTC | CASSEAADPYGYTF